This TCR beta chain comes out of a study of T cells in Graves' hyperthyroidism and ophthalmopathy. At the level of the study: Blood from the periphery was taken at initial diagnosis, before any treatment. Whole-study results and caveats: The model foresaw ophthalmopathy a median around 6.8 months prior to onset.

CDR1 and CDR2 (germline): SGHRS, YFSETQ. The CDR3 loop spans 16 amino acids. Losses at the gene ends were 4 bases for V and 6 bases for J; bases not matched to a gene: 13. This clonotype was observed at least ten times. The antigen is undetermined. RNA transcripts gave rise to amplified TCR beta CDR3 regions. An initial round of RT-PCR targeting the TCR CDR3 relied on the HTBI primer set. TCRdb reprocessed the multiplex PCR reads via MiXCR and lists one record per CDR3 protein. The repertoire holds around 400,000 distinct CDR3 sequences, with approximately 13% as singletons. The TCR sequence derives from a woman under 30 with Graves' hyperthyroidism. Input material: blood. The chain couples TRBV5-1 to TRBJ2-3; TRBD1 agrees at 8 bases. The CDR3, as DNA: TGCGCCAGCAGCCTGGGGACAGGTCCCCCCACCGATACGCAGTATTTT. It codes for CASSLGTGPPTDTQYF.